This TCR beta chain is from a study of T-cell memory formation after mild COVID-19. Looking at the study overall: TCR clusters were mostly confined to one donor each.

Regarding this clonotype: Its antigen is still unknown.

General observations from the study: The second-wave clones peaking on day 37 were not confirmed as SARS-CoV-2-specific. Largely, contracting CD4+ clones fell within CM and EM, and contracting CD8+ clones within EMRA.

TCRdb processed the 5' RACE reads anew with MiXCR; each CDR3 protein has one entry. The table records about 560,000 distinct CDR3 sequences, less than 25% of them present only once. The CDR3 length is 15 residues. Trimming removed 0 bases at V and 1 base at J, with 8 bases between. Germline V gene data show CDR1 as LNHDA and CDR2 as SQIVND (reference sequence). The TCR originated in an adult woman who had mild COVID-19 (a few samples of this study predate the infection). Cell type and time point are not known. This chain joins TRBV19 and TRBJ2-3; D may be TRBD1 (5 bases). Sequenced: PBMCs or a T cell subset sorted from them (not recorded which). The CDR3, as DNA: TGTGCCAGTAGTATAGATCCAGGGCGCACAGATACGCAGTATTTT. Translated: CASSIDPGRTDTQYF.